This TCR beta chain derives from a study of blood T cell repertoires in COVID-19. Seattle participants joined during active infection and were tracked over time. Under the authors' procedure: Reference gene primers were amplified, and this amplification served to estimate nucleated cell counts. Sequenced by immunoSEQ multiplex PCR; TCRdb stores in-frame clones only, minus some. Clonal size and the V and J genes are those of that table, whereas D and trimming came from the DNA. The repertoire consists of 200,000 to 250,000 clones, with 70% to 90% occurring once and the leading ten covering roughly 2.7%. Germline V gives CDR1 SNHLY, CDR2 FYNNEI. The CDR3 length is 15 residues. J gave up 6 bases and V 1 base, and 6 bases lay outside the gene matches.

Material: peripheral blood. This receptor was taken from a young man with COVID-19, enrolled during active disease. This chain joins TRBV2 and TRBJ1-5; 7 positions match TRBD1. The CDR3: CASSEGQGRGQPQHF. The CDR3 region has the DNA TGTGCCAGCAGTGAAGGACAGGGACGGGGTCAGCCCCAGCATTTT.